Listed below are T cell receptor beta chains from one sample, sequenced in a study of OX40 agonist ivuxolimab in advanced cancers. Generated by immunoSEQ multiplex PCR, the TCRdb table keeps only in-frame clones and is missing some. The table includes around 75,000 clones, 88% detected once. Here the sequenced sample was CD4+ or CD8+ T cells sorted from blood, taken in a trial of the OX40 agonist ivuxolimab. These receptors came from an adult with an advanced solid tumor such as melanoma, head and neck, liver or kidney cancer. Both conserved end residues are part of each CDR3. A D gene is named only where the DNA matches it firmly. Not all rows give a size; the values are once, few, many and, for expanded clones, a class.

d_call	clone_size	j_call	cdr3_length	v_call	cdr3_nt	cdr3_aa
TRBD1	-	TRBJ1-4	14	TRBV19	TGTGCCAGTAGGACAGGGACGGCTAATGAAAAACTGTTTTTT	CASRTGTANEKLFF
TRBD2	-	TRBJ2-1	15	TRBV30	TGTGCCTGGAGTGTACAGAGCGGGGGCTACAATGAGCAGTTCTTC	CAWSVQSGGYNEQFF
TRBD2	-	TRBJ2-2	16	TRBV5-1	TGCGCCAGCAGCTTGTCAACGGGAGGATCCACCGGGGAGCTGTTTTTT	CASSLSTGGSTGELFF
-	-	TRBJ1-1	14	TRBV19	TGTGCCAGTAGGGATCTGCGCGGCCCCACTGAAGCTTTCTTT	CASRDLRGPTEAFF
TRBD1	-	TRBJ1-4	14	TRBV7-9	TGTGCCAGCAGCTTCCAGGGGGTGTATGAAAAACTGTTTTTT	CASSFQGVYEKLFF
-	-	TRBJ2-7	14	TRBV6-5	TGTGCCAGCAGTGAGGGGCTATCAACCTACGAGCAGTACTTC	CASSEGLSTYEQYF
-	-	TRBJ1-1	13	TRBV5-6	TGTGCCAGCAGGCCCCGGGAGGGGGGAGAAGCTTTCTTT	CASRPREGGEAFF
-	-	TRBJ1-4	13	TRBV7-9	TGTGCCAGCAGCTTAGCGGGTAGGGAAAAACTGTTTTTT	CASSLAGREKLFF
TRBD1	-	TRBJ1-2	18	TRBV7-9	TGTGCCAGCAGCCGGTATGGGACAGGGAGAGAGGGGCGCTATGGCTACACCTTC	CASSRYGTGREGRYGYTF
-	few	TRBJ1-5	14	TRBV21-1	TGTGCCAGCAGCCCGCGGACAGGGGGACAGCCCCAGCATTTT	CASSPRTGGQPQHF
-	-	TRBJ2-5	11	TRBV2	TGTGCCAGTACTAGCCAAGAGACCCAGTACTTC	CASTSQETQYF
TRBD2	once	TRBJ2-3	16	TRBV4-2	TGTGCCAGCAGCCAAGAGTTAGCGGGGGGGGGAGATACGCAGTATTTT	CASSQELAGGGDTQYF
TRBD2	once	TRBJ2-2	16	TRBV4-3	TGCGCCAGCAGCCATGAACCAAGCGGGGCAACCGGGGAGCTGTTTTTT	CASSHEPSGATGELFF
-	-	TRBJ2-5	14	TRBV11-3	TGTGCCAGCAGCGGGGGGGCCGGGGGTGAGACCCAGTACTTC	CASSGGAGGETQYF
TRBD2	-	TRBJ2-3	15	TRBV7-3	TGTGCCAGCAGCTGGGGGAGACTAGCGGGAGATACGCAGTATTTT	CASSWGRLAGDTQYF
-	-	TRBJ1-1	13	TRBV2	TGTGCCAGCAGTCGGGTGTTGAGGACTGAAGCTTTCTTT	CASSRVLRTEAFF
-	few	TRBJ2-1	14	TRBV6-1	TGTGCCAGCAGGCACTCGGGACCTCAGAATGAGCAGTTCTTC	CASRHSGPQNEQFF